The next 21 T cell receptor beta chains were all read from a single sample in a study of cytomegalovirus exposure and HLA in healthy donors. PCR primers comprised 60 Vbeta and 13 Jbeta primers. The data were produced by immunoSEQ multiplex PCR, yet TCRdb's version contains in-frame clones alone and is incomplete. The data contain approximately 160,000 clones, 65% to 70% of them singletons. The sequenced sample was PBMCs. Source of these receptors: a woman younger than 30 in good health and CMV-seropositive.

This chain links TRBV7-2 with TRBJ2-7; TRBD2 agrees at 10 bases. Germline-derived CDR1 and CDR2 are SGHTA and FQGNSA. CDR3 length equals 15 residues. V shed 4 bases, J shed 0 bases, and the junction held 3 bases outside the gene matches. CDR3 nucleotides: TGTGCCAGCAGCTCTAGCGGGGGCCTCTCCTACGAGCAGTACTTC. It codes for CASSSSGGLSYEQYF.

The rearrangement uses TRBV7-8 and TRBJ1-2; 7 bases are a match to TRBD1. The CDR3 contains 17 residues. Per germline, CDR1 SGHVS and CDR2 FQNEAQ. V was pared by 1 base and J by 0 bases, with 8 bases of the junction left unmatched. The DNA for the CDR3 is TGTGCCAGCAGCTTAGAAGGCAGGGGGTTTGCTAACTATGGCTACACCTTC. Translation gives CASSLEGRGFANYGYTF.

This sequence joins TRBV7-9 and TRBJ1-2; 10 nucleotides line up with TRBD1. This CDR3 is built from 14 residues. Per the germline V gene, CDR1 is SEHNR and CDR2 is FQNEAQ (reference sequence). V lost 3 bases and J lost 8; bases outside the gene matches: 6. CDR3 coding DNA: TGTGCCAGCAGCTTGGGACAGGGGCCCAACGGCTACACCTTC. It specifies CASSLGQGPNGYTF. Full variable domain (missing parts from reference TRBV7-9 and TRBJ1-2): DTGVSQNPRHKITKRGQNVTFRCDPISEHNRLYWYRQTLGQGPEFLTYFQNEAQLEKSRLLSDRFSAERPKGSFSTLEIQRTEQGDSAMYLCASSLGQGPNGYTFGSGTRLTVV.

The V gene is TRBV6-1, the J gene TRBJ1-1; a weak D match, TRBD1 (5 bases). CDR1 and CDR2 (germline): MNHNS, SASEGT. This CDR3 comprises 12 residues. Trimming stripped 10 bases from V and 5 bases from J, with 14 bases between. CDR3 in amino acids: CATTQGLTEAFF. Here the CDR3 DNA reads TGTGCCACCACGCAGGGTTTAACTGAAGCTTTCTTT.

The V gene is TRBV6-6, the J gene TRBJ1-5; maybe TRBD1 (6 bases). This CDR3 is built from 15 residues. Germline-derived CDR1 and CDR2 are MNHNY and SVGAGI (reference sequence). V was cut by 5 bases and J by 6 bases, with 17 bases left in between. The CDR3, as DNA: TGTGCCAGCAGTCCGGGGGGGCAGGTCACTCAGCCCCAGCATTTT. Its protein is CASSPGGQVTQPQHF.

This rearrangement joins TRBV4-3 to TRBJ1-1, with 8 bases fitting TRBD1. V was pared by 0 bases and J by 5 bases, with 11 bases of the junction left unmatched. The CDR3 spans 17 residues. Germline V gene data show CDR1 as LGHNA and CDR2 as YSLEER. Written as DNA, the CDR3 is TGCGCCAGCAGCCAAGATTTTGCGGGCACAGGGGGGACTGAAGCTTTCTTT. Its protein is CASSQDFAGTGGTEAFF.

The V gene is TRBV30, the J gene TRBJ2-7; tentatively, D is TRBD1 (6 bases). The CDR3 runs to 13 residues. From germline, CDR1 is GTSNPN and CDR2 SVGIG (reference sequence). The V end lost 3 bases, the J end lost 7 bases, and 16 bases lay between the germline ends. In DNA, the CDR3 is TGTGCCTGGAGAGTCCCAGGGGCGGGTGAGCAGTACTTC. It yields the protein CAWRVPGAGEQYF.

The rearrangement links TRBV4-2 to TRBJ1-5, with 8 bases fitting TRBD1. The germline V gene has CDR1 LGHNA and CDR2 YNFKEQ. The ends lost 4 bases at V and 3 bases at J; junction bases unmatched: 5. This CDR3 is built from 15 residues. The CDR3 here is CASSPRTGTNQPQHF. The CDR3 DNA sequence: TGTGCCAGCAGCCCCCGGACAGGGACCAATCAGCCCCAGCATTTT.

V usage is TRBV30 and J usage is TRBJ1-5; D is unresolved. CDR3 length: 13 amino acids. CDR1 and CDR2 (germline): GTSNPN, SVGIG (reference sequence). Trimming cost V 3 bases and J 6 bases, with 12 bases left between them. Here the CDR3 DNA reads TGTGCCTGGAGGGGGTCTGCGGGTCAGCCCCAGCATTTT. This sequence encodes CAWRGSAGQPQHF.

The CDR3 DNA sequence: TGTGCCAGCGCTAGGGGGTACACTGAAGCTTTCTTT. This sequence encodes CASARGYTEAFF. V is TRBV19 and J is TRBJ1-1; tentatively, D is TRBD1 (6 bases). The CDR3 consists of 12 residues. Trimming stripped 9 bases from V and 3 bases from J, with 11 bases between. CDR1 is LNHDA, CDR2 SQIVND, per germline (reference sequence).

V usage is TRBV7-6 and J usage is TRBJ2-3; D perhaps matches TRBD2 (5 bases). The length of the CDR3 is 16 residues. Germline values: CDR1 SGHVS, CDR2 FNYEAQ. V lost 1 base and J lost 4, with 15 bases in between. For the CDR3, the DNA is TGTGCCAGCAGCTTAGAGGCAAGAGCGGCCGCAGATACGCAGTATTTT. It codes for CASSLEARAAADTQYF.

This clone has more than one count but fewer than ten. V is TRBV7-8 and J is TRBJ2-5; maybe TRBD1 (5 bases). V was cut by 6 bases and J by 7 bases, with 15 bases left in between. The CDR3 sequence is 13 residues long. In germline, CDR1 is SGHVS, CDR2 FQNEAQ. This chain's CDR3 is CASSMTVFGTQYF. The CDR3 DNA sequence: TGTGCCAGCAGTATGACAGTGTTCGGGACCCAGTACTTC.

This clone was observed a handful of times. The chain joins TRBV4-2 to TRBJ1-3; D not certain. The CDR3 has 13 residues. V was clipped by 4 bases and J by 8 bases, with 12 bases between them. Germline V gene sequence: CDR1 LGHNA, CDR2 YNFKEQ. CDR3 DNA sequence: TGTGCCAGCAGCCTCTCATCAACGGACACCATATATTTT. Translated, it gives CASSLSSTDTIYF.

This clone was picked up one time. The J gene is TRBJ1-2, the V gene TRBV5-1; tentative D call: TRBD1 (6 bases). The CDR3 length is 15 residues. The V and J ends lost 4 bases and 8 bases respectively, with 21 bases between them. The germline V gene encodes CDR1 SGHRS and CDR2 YFSETQ. This CDR3 is CASSDEGVRGEGYTF. CDR3 nucleotides: TGCGCCAGCAGCGACGAGGGGGTCAGGGGTGAGGGCTACACCTTC.

The rearrangement links TRBV9 to TRBJ1-3; D gene ambiguous. V was shortened by 0 bases and J by 0 bases, with 7 bases between the two germline ends. In germline, CDR1 is SGDLS, CDR2 YYNGEE. This CDR3 has 15 amino acids. The DNA of the CDR3 is TGTGCCAGCAGCGTAGACTTGAACTCTGGAAACACCATATATTTT. Its protein product is CASSVDLNSGNTIYF. The whole variable domain, remainder taken from reference TRBV9 and TRBJ1-3, is DSGVTQTPKHLITATGQRVTLRCSPRSGDLSVYWYQQSLDQGLQFLIQYYNGEERAKGNILERFSAQQFPDLHSELNLSSLELGDSALYFCASSVDLNSGNTIYFGEGSWLTVV.

This clone was counted a few times. The genes are TRBV7-2 and TRBJ1-2; TRBD1 matches 7 bases. The germline V gene encodes CDR1 SGHTA and CDR2 FQGNSA. Trimming cost V 5 bases and J 6 bases; bases outside gene matches: 15. The CDR3 extends over 16 amino acids. The CDR3 DNA reads TGTGCCAGCAGCCTCAACTTGGGACAGCAGGGGGATGGCTACACCTTC. Protein product: CASSLNLGQQGDGYTF.

V usage is TRBV28 and J usage is TRBJ2-7; perhaps TRBD2 as D (6 bases). V lost 5 bases, J lost 3 bases, and 17 bases lay in between. The length of the CDR3 is 15 residues. The germline V gene has CDR1 MDHEN and CDR2 SYDVKM. The CDR3 DNA follows: TGTGCCAGCAGTACGGGACGGGGGTCAAGCTACGAGCAGTACTTC. Translating gives CASSTGRGSSYEQYF.

A few counts support this clone. This chain links TRBV28 with TRBJ2-7; 8 bases are shared with TRBD1. The V and J ends lost 5 bases and 3 bases, in that order; junction bases with no gene match: 9. The germline V gene encodes CDR1 MDHEN and CDR2 SYDVKM. CDR3 length equals 15 residues. CDR3 sequence: CASSISQGGSYEQYF. The CDR3 DNA sequence: TGTGCCAGCAGTATCTCACAGGGGGGAAGCTACGAGCAGTACTTC. The complete variable domain, with remaining parts taken from reference TRBV28 and TRBJ2-7, reads DVKVTQSSRYLVKRTGEKVFLECVQDMDHENMFWYRQDPGLGLRLIYFSYDVKMKEKGDIPEGYSVSREKKERFSLILESASTNQTSMYLCASSISQGGSYEQYFGPGTRLTVT.

The chain couples TRBV2 to TRBJ2-7; a weak D match, TRBD2 (6 bases). Germline V gives CDR1 SNHLY, CDR2 FYNNEI. Deletions cut 6 bases from V and 2 bases from J, with 17 bases between. This CDR3 spans 15 amino acids. The CDR3: CASRPDLATTYEQYF. The CDR3 DNA follows: TGTGCCAGCAGGCCGGATCTAGCGACGACCTACGAGCAGTACTTC.

This clone occurred a few times. The chain is built from TRBV11-3 and TRBJ2-5; the D is unclear. Germline V gives CDR1 SGHNT, CDR2 YENEEA. This CDR3 has 15 residues. V was clipped by 3 bases and J by 3 bases, with 14 bases between them. This CDR3 is CASSFYQHLEETQYF. DNA for the CDR3: TGTGCCAGCAGCTTCTACCAACATCTAGAAGAGACCCAGTACTTC.

This clone turned up a few times. The rearrangement joins TRBV14 to TRBJ2-5; 7 nucleotides agree with TRBD2. The DNA matches TRBJ2-7 better at its end, which makes the J call doubtful. Germline-derived CDR1 and CDR2 are SGHDN and FVKESK. This CDR3 is built from 14 residues. The CDR3 region is CASMESGNSYEQYF. Here the CDR3 DNA reads TGTGCCAGCATGGAGAGCGGGAACTCCTACGAGCAGTACTTC.